The present entry profiles one T cell receptor (beta chain) with its context. The sample originates from a study of blood T cell repertoires in COVID-19. Study information: Samples of COVID-19 (acute and convalescent) were obtained from the United States, Italy and Spain. Sources were T cells, B-cell-depleted T cells, or PBMCs; the material itself was cDNA or gDNA.

Under the authors' procedure: Reference gene primer amplification gave nucleated cell count estimates. Some clones are missing from TCRdb's copy, which holds only in-frame ones; the method was immunoSEQ multiplex PCR. That table furnishes V, J and clone size, whereas the DNA furnished D and trimming. The data hold under 100,000 clones, with about nine tenths observed a single time. The germline V gene encodes CDR1 SGDLS and CDR2 YYNGEE. The CDR3 runs to 15 residues. The V and J ends lost 0 bases and 6 bases, in that order; junction bases with no gene match: 1. The chain recombines TRBV9 with TRBJ2-2; 11 bases match TRBD2. This receptor was obtained from a man aged 50 or older with acute or convalescent COVID-19. Specimen: peripheral blood. The CDR3 reads CASSVAGLAAGELFF. CDR3 nucleotides: TGTGCCAGCAGCGTAGCGGGACTAGCGGCCGGGGAGCTGTTTTTT. The variable domain in full, completed from reference TRBV9 and TRBJ2-2, reads DSGVTQTPKHLITATGQRVTLRCSPRSGDLSVYWYQQSLDQGLQFLIQYYNGEERAKGNILERFSAQQFPDLHSELNLSSLELGDSALYFCASSVAGLAAGELFFGEGSRLTVL.